This T cell receptor (beta chain) was recovered during a study of cytomegalovirus exposure and HLA in healthy donors. There are 15 residues in the CDR3. Unmatched junction bases numbered 5, after V lost 4 bases and J lost 5 bases. Germline V CDR1 and CDR2: MNHEY, SMNVEV (reference sequence). 60 Vbeta and 13 Jbeta primers were used in PCR. The repertoire was sequenced with immunoSEQ multiplex PCR; TCRdb's copy has only in-frame clones and lacks some. Here the sample spans 100,000 to 150,000 clones, 77% being singletons. The chain is built from TRBV27 and TRBJ2-1; 10 bases agree with TRBD2. The sequence came from a male donor in good health and CMV-seropositive. Sequenced: PBMCs. The CDR3 spells CASSSWTSGHNEQFF. CDR3 nucleotide sequence: TGTGCCAGCAGTTCCTGGACTAGCGGTCACAATGAGCAGTTCTTC.